These 8 T cell receptor beta chains originate from one sample sequenced in a study of blood T cell repertoires in COVID-19. Sequenced by immunoSEQ multiplex PCR; TCRdb stores in-frame clones only, minus some. This sample has some 320,000 clones; more than 75% occur once, and the top ten carry 5.3%. The specimen sequenced was PBMCs or T cells enriched from blood (not recorded which). These receptors all stem from a woman in her 30s who had recovered from COVID-19.

The chain links TRBV28 to TRBJ1-2; the D is unclear. The CDR3 runs 11 residues. Germline values: CDR1 MDHEN, CDR2 SYDVKM. With 5 bases removed from V and 8 bases from J, the gap between germline ends came to 9 bases. CDR3 sequence: CASSTIGGYTF. The CDR3 DNA reads as TGTGCCAGCAGTACCATTGGCGGCTACACCTTC.

The V gene is TRBV4-1, the J gene TRBJ1-1, with unresolved D. Germline V gene lookup returns CDR1 MGHRA and CDR2 YSYEKL. The CDR3 extends over 15 amino acids. Trimming took off 1 base at V and 2 bases at J, with 11 bases between the two ends. This chain's CDR3 is CASSQVAGLNTEAFF. The CDR3 DNA sequence: TGCGCCAGCAGCCAAGTCGCAGGACTAAACACTGAAGCTTTCTTT.

This clone was seen only once. The CDR3 spells CASSLGAGGSNTEAFF. The CDR3 region has the DNA TGCGCCAGCAGCTTGGGTGCAGGGGGATCGAACACTGAAGCTTTCTTT. The chain combines TRBV5-1 with TRBJ1-1, with TRBD1 identical over 7 bases. The germline gives CDR1 SGHRS, CDR2 YFSETQ. V trimming: 0 bases; J trimming: 1 base; junction bases outside the gene matches: 6. The CDR3 loop spans 16 amino acids.

The chain uses TRBV4-1 and TRBJ2-3; 11 bases map to TRBD1. The CDR3 runs 17 residues. Germline CDR1 and CDR2: MGHRA and YSYEKL. Trimming took 4 bases from V and 6 from J; bases not matched to a gene: 12. The CDR3 reads CASSPRTGGRVVDTQYF. The DNA of the CDR3 is TGCGCCAGCAGCCCTAGGACAGGGGGCCGTGTGGTGGATACGCAGTATTTT.

The rearrangement links TRBV3-1 (or the pseudogene TRBV3-2) to TRBJ2-3, with 11 bases matching TRBD2. The V gene end was trimmed by 4 bases and the J gene end by 5 bases; junction bases not matched to a gene: 8. Germline V gene lookup returns CDR1 LGHDT and CDR2 YNNKEL (reference sequence). This CDR3 is built from 16 residues. Here the CDR3 DNA reads TGTGCCAGCAGCCCATCCAGAACTAGCGGGGGAGATACGCAGTATTTT. Amino acids: CASSPSRTSGGDTQYF.

The chain uses TRBV7-9 and TRBJ2-7; TRBD1 aligns across 7 bases. This CDR3 contains 13 residues. The V gene's germline CDR1 is SEHNR and CDR2 FQNEAQ (reference sequence). V gave up 5 bases and J gave up 6 bases; unmatched junction bases: 7. Here the CDR3 reads CASSLLTGVEQYF. The CDR3 DNA reads TGTGCCAGCAGCCTGCTAACAGGGGTCGAGCAGTACTTC.

In its sample, this clone was seen once. The rearrangement links TRBV7-2 to TRBJ2-7, with D hard to call. V gave up 0 bases and J gave up 0 bases, with 12 bases separating them. Germline lookup yields CDR1 SGHTA and CDR2 FQGNSA. This CDR3 is built from 16 residues. CDR3 bases: TGTGCCAGCAGCTTAGCCTTAGCAATACCCTCCTACGAGCAGTACTTC. Its protein is CASSLALAIPSYEQYF.

This clone appeared once. The chain is built from TRBV28 and TRBJ1-4; 10 bases are shared with TRBD1. Germline-derived CDR1 and CDR2 are MDHEN and SYDVKM. V shed 3 bases and J 8 bases; nucleotides not matched to a gene: 9. The CDR3 loop spans 16 amino acids. The CDR3 bases are TGTGCCAGCAGTTTCCTCCCGGGACAGGGGTCGGAAAAACTGTTTTTT. It specifies CASSFLPGQGSEKLFF.